The entry that follows covers one T cell receptor beta chain sequence. This sample was included in a study of blood T cell repertoires in COVID-19. Across the study: Sites in the United States, Italy and Spain provided acute and convalescent COVID-19 samples. PBMCs, B-cell-depleted T cells, or T cells were the source of the cDNA or gDNA that made up the material.

Profiling relied on immunoSEQ multiplex PCR, and the TCRdb table lists in-frame clones only, not all of them. The sample holds a few hundred thousand clones, roughly 90% seen once. The CDR3 loop spans 14 amino acids. Germline lookup yields CDR1 MNHEY and CDR2 SMNVEV (reference sequence). The V segment lost 2 bases and the J segment 8 bases; nucleotides outside the gene matches: 4. What was sequenced was peripheral blood. The source of this sequence is a young man who had recovered from COVID-19. This chain joins TRBV27 and TRBJ2-1; 9 nucleotides line up with TRBD2. CDR3 protein: CASSLRGGAHEQFF. Written as DNA, the CDR3 is TGTGCCAGCAGTTTACGCGGGGGGGCCCATGAGCAGTTCTTC.